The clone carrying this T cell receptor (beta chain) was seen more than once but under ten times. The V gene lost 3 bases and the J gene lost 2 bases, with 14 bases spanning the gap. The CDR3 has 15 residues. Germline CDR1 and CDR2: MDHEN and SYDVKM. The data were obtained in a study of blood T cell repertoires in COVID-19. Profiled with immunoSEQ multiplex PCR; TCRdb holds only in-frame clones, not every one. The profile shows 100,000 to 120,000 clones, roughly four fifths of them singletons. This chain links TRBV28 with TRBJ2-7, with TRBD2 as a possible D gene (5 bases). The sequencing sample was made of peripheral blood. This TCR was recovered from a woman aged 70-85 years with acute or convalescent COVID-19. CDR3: CASSLFASWAYEQYF. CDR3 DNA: TGTGCCAGCAGTTTGTTTGCTAGCTGGGCCTACGAGCAGTACTTC.